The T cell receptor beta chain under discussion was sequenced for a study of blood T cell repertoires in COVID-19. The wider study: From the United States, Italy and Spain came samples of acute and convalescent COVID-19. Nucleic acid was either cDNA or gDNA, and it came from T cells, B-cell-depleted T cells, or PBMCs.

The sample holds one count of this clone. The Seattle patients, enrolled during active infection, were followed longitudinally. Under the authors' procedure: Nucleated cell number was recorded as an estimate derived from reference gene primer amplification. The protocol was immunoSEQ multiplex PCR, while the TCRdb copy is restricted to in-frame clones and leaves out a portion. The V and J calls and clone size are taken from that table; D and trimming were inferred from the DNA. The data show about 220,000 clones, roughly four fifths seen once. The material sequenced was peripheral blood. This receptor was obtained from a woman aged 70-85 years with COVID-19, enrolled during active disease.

CDR3 bases: TGTGCCAGCAGCTTAGGCCCTATTTCCACAGATACGCAGTATTTT. It specifies CASSLGPISTDTQYF. The chain carries TRBV13 and TRBJ2-3, with D uncertain. V gave up 0 bases and J gave up 2 bases, with 9 bases separating them. This CDR3 is 15 amino acids long. CDR1 is PRHDT and CDR2 is FYEKMQ in the germline V gene (reference sequence).